This TCR beta chain was observed in a study of blood T cells in healthy people across ages. Study observations and caveats: Underestimates were what the diversity estimates from one million T cells were considered to be.

The CDR3 length is 13 residues. A second PCR of roughly 7 to 11 cycles used a sample-barcoded 5' primer and a J-beta primer mix. MiXCR, applied by TCRdb to the 5' RACE reads, yields one record per CDR3 protein. Of about 800,000 distinct CDR3 sequences listed, approximately 25% were seen once; the top ten hold approximately 4%. Comments on this clonotype: The antigen is unknown.

These data are also associated with another study on T cells of mothers and their children. This second report adds: Donation came from three healthy Caucasian mothers together with their six children. Persistent microchimeric T cell clones were sought, and none were detected.

The source material was blood. The chain joins TRBV12-3 or TRBV12-4 to TRBJ2-5; D remains ambiguous. The J call is in doubt because the DNA end fits TRBJ2-1 better. The receptor comes from a boy aged 5-17 years in good health. DNA for the CDR3: TGTGCCAGCAGTTTAGACCCCTTCGATGAGCAGTTCTTC. Its translation: CASSLDPFDEQFF.